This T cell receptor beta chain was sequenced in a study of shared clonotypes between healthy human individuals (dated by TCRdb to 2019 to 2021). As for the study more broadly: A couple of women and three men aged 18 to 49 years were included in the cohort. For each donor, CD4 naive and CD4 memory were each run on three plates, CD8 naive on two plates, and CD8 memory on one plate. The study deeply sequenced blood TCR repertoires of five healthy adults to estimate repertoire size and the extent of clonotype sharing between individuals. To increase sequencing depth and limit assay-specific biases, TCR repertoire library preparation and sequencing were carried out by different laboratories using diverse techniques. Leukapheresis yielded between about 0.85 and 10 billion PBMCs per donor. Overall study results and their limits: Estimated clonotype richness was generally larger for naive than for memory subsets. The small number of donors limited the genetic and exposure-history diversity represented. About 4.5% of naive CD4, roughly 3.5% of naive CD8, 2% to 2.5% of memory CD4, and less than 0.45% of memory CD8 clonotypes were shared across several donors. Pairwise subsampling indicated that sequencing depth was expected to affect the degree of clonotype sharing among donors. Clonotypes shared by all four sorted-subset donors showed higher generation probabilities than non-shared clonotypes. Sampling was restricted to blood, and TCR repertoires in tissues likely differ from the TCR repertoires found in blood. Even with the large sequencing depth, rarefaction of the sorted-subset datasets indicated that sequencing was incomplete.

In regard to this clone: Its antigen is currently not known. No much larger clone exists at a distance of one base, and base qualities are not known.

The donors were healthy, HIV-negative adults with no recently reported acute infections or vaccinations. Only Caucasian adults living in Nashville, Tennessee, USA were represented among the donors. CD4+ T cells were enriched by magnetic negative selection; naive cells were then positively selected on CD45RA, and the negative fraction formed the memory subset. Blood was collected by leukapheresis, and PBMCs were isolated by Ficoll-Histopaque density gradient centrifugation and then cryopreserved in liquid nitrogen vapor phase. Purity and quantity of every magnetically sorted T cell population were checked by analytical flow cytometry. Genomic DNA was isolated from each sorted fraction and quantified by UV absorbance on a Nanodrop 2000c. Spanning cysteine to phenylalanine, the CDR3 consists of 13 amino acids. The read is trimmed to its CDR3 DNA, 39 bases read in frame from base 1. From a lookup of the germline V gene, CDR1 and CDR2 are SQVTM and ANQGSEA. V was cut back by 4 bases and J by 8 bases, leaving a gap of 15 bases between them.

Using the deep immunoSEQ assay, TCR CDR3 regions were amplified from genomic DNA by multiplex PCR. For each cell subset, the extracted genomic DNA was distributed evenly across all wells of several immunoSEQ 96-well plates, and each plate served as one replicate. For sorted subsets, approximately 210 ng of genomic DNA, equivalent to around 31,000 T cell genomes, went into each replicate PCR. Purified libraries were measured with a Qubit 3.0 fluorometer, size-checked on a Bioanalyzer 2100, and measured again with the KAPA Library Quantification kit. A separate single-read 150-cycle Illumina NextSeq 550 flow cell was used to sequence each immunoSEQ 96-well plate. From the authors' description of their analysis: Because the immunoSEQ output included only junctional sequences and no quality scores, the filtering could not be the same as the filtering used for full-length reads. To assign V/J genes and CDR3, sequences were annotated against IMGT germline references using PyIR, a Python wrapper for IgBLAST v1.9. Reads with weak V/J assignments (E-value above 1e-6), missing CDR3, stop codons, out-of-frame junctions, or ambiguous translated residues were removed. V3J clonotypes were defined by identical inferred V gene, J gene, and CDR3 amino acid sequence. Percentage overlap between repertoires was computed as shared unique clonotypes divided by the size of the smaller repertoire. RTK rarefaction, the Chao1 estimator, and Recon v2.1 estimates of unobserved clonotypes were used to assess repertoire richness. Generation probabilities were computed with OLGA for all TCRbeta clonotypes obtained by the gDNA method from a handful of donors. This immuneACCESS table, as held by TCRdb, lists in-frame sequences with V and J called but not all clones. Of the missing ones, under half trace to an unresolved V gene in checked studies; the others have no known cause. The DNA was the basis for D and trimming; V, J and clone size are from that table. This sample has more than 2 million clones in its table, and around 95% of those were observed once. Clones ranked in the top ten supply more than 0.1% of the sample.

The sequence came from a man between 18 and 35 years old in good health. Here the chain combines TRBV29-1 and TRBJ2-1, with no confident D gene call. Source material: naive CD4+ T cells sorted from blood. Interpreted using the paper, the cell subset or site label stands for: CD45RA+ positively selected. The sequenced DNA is TGCAGCGTTGTTGACTCGTCTAGGGATGAGCAGTTCTTC. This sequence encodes CSVVDSSRDEQFF.